These T cell receptor beta chains were read from a single sample in a study of blood T cells in healthy people across ages. MiXCR was run by TCRdb on the 5' RACE reads, yielding one entry per CDR3 protein. The repertoire holds around 1,800,000 distinct CDR3 sequences, with about two fifths as singletons. The sample was blood. These receptors all stem from a human donor in good health. Each CDR3 is given with its conserved first and last residue. The order of the fields is D gene, V gene, J gene, clone size, CDR3 protein, CDR3 DNA. D genes are given only for firm matches. Size tells how often a clone was seen (once, few, many) or the class of an expanded clone, and some rows leave it out.

d_call: -
v_call: TRBV7-2
j_call: TRBJ2-3
clone_size: few
cdr3_aa: CASSRLPPGRGEDTQYF
cdr3_nt: TGTGCCAGCAGCCGCTTACCGCCGGGGCGGGGTGAAGATACGCAGTATTTT

d_call: -
v_call: TRBV6-5
j_call: TRBJ2-7
clone_size: few
cdr3_aa: CASSYSIGGAGEQYF
cdr3_nt: TGTGCCAGCAGTTACTCGATAGGCGGGGCCGGCGAGCAGTACTTC

d_call: -
v_call: TRBV6-5
j_call: TRBJ1-5
clone_size: -
cdr3_aa: CASSYSPSNQPQHF
cdr3_nt: TGTGCCAGCAGTTACTCCCCCAGCAATCAGCCCCAGCATTTT

d_call: -
v_call: TRBV7-9
j_call: TRBJ2-3
clone_size: -
cdr3_aa: CASSYTELSVTRHTQYF
cdr3_nt: TGTGCCAGCAGCTATACTGAACTCTCCGTCACACGTCATACGCAGTATTTT

d_call: -
v_call: TRBV15
j_call: TRBJ1-1
clone_size: -
cdr3_aa: CATSRDTEGAFF
cdr3_nt: TGTGCCACCAGCAGAGATACGGAGGGAGCTTTCTTT

d_call: TRBD2
v_call: TRBV6-5
j_call: TRBJ2-7
clone_size: -
cdr3_aa: CASHLAGEQYF
cdr3_nt: TGTGCCAGCCACCTAGCGGGAGAGCAGTACTTC

d_call: TRBD1
v_call: TRBV10-3
j_call: TRBJ2-1
clone_size: many
cdr3_aa: CAISDPGTGGDSSRWVFNEQFF
cdr3_nt: TGTGCCATCAGTGATCCCGGGACAGGGGGCGACTCTTCTCGGTGGGTTTTCAATGAGCAGTTCTTC

d_call: -
v_call: TRBV6-5
j_call: TRBJ1-2
clone_size: -
cdr3_aa: CAISESGERSGYTF
cdr3_nt: TGTGCCATCAGTGAATCGGGGGAACGGAGTGGCTACACCTTC

d_call: TRBD1
v_call: TRBV20-1
j_call: TRBJ1-2
clone_size: -
cdr3_aa: CSASPRDRVRGYTF
cdr3_nt: TGCAGTGCCTCCCCTCGGGACAGGGTTAGAGGCTACACCTTC

d_call: -
v_call: TRBV15
j_call: TRBJ1-5
clone_size: -
cdr3_aa: CATSRAGASNQPQHF
cdr3_nt: TGTGCCACCAGCAGAGCGGGGGCTAGCAATCAGCCCCAGCATTTT

d_call: -
v_call: TRBV15
j_call: TRBJ1-1
clone_size: few
cdr3_aa: CATSRARADTEAFF
cdr3_nt: TGTGCCACCAGCAGAGCTAGGGCTGACACTGAAGCTTTCTTT

d_call: TRBD1
v_call: TRBV9
j_call: TRBJ1-6
clone_size: many
cdr3_aa: CASSVSGGYGSPLHF
cdr3_nt: TGTGCCAGCAGCGTATCAGGGGGATACGGTTCACCCCTCCACTTT

d_call: TRBD1
v_call: TRBV11-2
j_call: TRBJ2-7
clone_size: few
cdr3_aa: CASSGAGQGSSEQYF
cdr3_nt: TGTGCCAGCAGTGGTGCGGGACAGGGCTCCTCCGAGCAGTACTTC

d_call: -
v_call: TRBV7-9
j_call: TRBJ1-2
clone_size: -
cdr3_aa: CASSDRPATGYTF
cdr3_nt: TGTGCCAGCAGTGATCGACCCGCAACGGGCTACACCTTC

d_call: TRBD2
v_call: TRBV6-1
j_call: TRBJ2-5
clone_size: few
cdr3_aa: CASRKGSGGGETQYF
cdr3_nt: TGTGCCAGCAGGAAGGGTAGCGGGGGAGGAGAGACCCAGTACTTC

d_call: TRBD1
v_call: TRBV10-2
j_call: TRBJ2-7
clone_size: few
cdr3_aa: CASSGMTGAYEQYF
cdr3_nt: TGCGCCAGCAGTGGGATGACAGGGGCCTACGAGCAGTACTTC

d_call: TRBD1
v_call: TRBV7-2
j_call: TRBJ1-2
clone_size: few
cdr3_aa: CASSFYQGESRYGYTF
cdr3_nt: TGTGCCAGCAGCTTTTATCAGGGGGAGTCGCGGTATGGCTACACCTTC